What follows are 17 T cell receptor beta chains derived from one specimen sequenced in a study of blood T cells in healthy people across ages. It was with a sample-barcoded 5' primer and a J-beta primer mix that a second PCR of roughly 7 to 12 cycles was run. MiXCR, run by TCRdb on the 5' RACE reads, gives a single entry per CDR3 protein. The data hold some 1.4 million distinct CDR3 sequences, with approximately 42% observed a single time. The material sequenced was blood. These receptors were taken from a woman in her late teens or twenties in good health.

The V and J genes are TRBV27 and TRBJ2-3, with unresolved D. This CDR3 has 13 residues. The V gene lost 7 bases and the J gene lost 2 bases, with 10 bases spanning the gap. Germline CDR1 and CDR2: MNHEY and SMNVEV (reference sequence). The CDR3 sequence is CASIVRYTDTQYF. For the CDR3, the DNA is TGTGCCAGCATTGTGCGGTACACAGATACGCAGTATTTT.

This clonotype was seen more than once but under ten times. In nucleotides, the CDR3 is TGTGCCAGCAGCGAAGACACTCGTCACGAGCAGTACTTC. Protein product: CASSEDTRHEQYF. This rearrangement joins TRBV21-1 to TRBJ2-5. Near its end, the DNA agrees better with TRBJ2-7, so the J call may be wrong. TRBV21-1 is listed as a pseudogene. The CDR3 spans 13 residues.

V is TRBV3-1 and J is TRBJ1-4; 8 bases map to TRBD1. Germline V CDR1 and CDR2: LGHDT, YNNKEL (reference sequence). The CDR3 contains 15 residues. The ends lost 3 bases at V and 8 bases at J; junction bases unmatched: 8. CDR3 nucleotides: TGTGCCAGCAGCCATCCTCAGGGGGCCAGGGAAAAACTGTTTTTT. Its translation: CASSHPQGAREKLFF.

This clonotype has more than one count but fewer than ten. The J gene is TRBJ2-1, the V gene TRBV5-1; TRBD2 matches 15 bases. J lost 2 bases, V lost 3 bases, and 3 bases had no gene match. CDR3 length: 17 residues. Germline V gives CDR1 SGHRS, CDR2 YFSETQ. CDR3 loop: CASSSRTSGRAYNEQFF. CDR3 bases: TGCGCCAGCAGCTCAAGGACTAGCGGGAGGGCCTACAATGAGCAGTTCTTC.

V gene TRBV12-3 or TRBV12-4 combines with J gene TRBJ2-3, with D unresolved. The CDR3 has 12 residues. The V and J ends lost 9 bases and 6 bases respectively, with 13 bases between them. Here the CDR3 reads CASASPVDTQYF. The CDR3 region has the DNA TGTGCCAGTGCAAGTCCGGTGGATACGCAGTATTTT.

This clonotype was observed once. The rearrangement joins TRBV12-3 or TRBV12-4 to TRBJ1-2, with TRBD1 matching over 7 bases. V lost 4 bases to trimming and J lost 7 bases; unmatched junction nucleotides: 9. There are 14 residues in the CDR3. The DNA of the CDR3 is TGTGCCAGCAGTTCCCGACAGGGTTTCGGTGGCTACACCTTC. Amino acid sequence: CASSSRQGFGGYTF.

V is TRBV20-1 and J is TRBJ1-1; the D is unclear. CDR3 length equals 14 residues. Per the germline V gene, CDR1 is DFQATT and CDR2 is SNEGSKA (reference sequence). Trimming shortened V by 1 base and J by 0 bases, and 9 bases separated the two germline ends. CDR3 sequence: CSARGETMNTEAFF. The CDR3 nucleotides read TGCAGTGCTAGAGGGGAAACCATGAACACTGAAGCTTTCTTT.

The J gene is TRBJ1-5, the V gene TRBV20-1; TRBD1 agrees at 7 bases. This CDR3 has 15 amino acids. The junction had 5 bases not matched to a gene; V was cut back by 3 bases and J by 0 bases. The germline CDR1 and CDR2 sequences are DFQATT and SNEGSKA (reference sequence). The CDR3 DNA sequence: TGCAGTGCTAGTCGGGGACAGAGTAGCAATCAGCCCCAGCATTTT. It specifies CSASRGQSSNQPQHF.

The chain combines TRBV6-5 with TRBJ2-5; 9 bases agree with TRBD2. Germline CDR1 is MNHEY and CDR2 is SVGAGI. The junction had 7 bases not matched to a gene; V was cut back by 7 bases and J by 1 base. The CDR3 is 15 amino acids. The CDR3, as DNA: TGTGCCAGCACCAGTAGCGGGGGAGGCCAAGAGACCCAGTACTTC. Translation gives CASTSSGGGQETQYF.

This clonotype was detected only a few times. The chain recombines TRBV25-1 with TRBJ2-7; D call uncertain. The CDR3 is 12 residues long. Between the trimmed V and J ends, which lost 5 bases and 1 base, there was a span of 6 bases. Germline V gene data show CDR1 as MGHDK and CDR2 as SYGVNS. The chain's CDR3 is CASSKWSYEQYF. For the CDR3, the DNA is TGTGCCAGCAGTAAGTGGTCCTACGAGCAGTACTTC.

In this sample, this clonotype turned up a few times. The V and J genes are TRBV24-1 and TRBJ2-5; 10 positions agree with TRBD1. The ends lost 3 bases at V and 6 bases at J; junction bases unmatched: 9. From germline, CDR1 is KGHDR and CDR2 SFDVKD. CDR3 size: 16 residues. CDR3: CATSDNRDRGGQTQYF. The CDR3, as DNA: TGTGCCACCAGTGATAACCGGGACAGGGGTGGGCAGACCCAGTACTTC.

CDR3 region: CSVVRTSGTDTQYF. The CDR3 DNA is TGCAGCGTGGTAAGGACTAGCGGCACAGATACGCAGTATTTT. The chain is built from TRBV29-1 and TRBJ2-3, with TRBD2 identical over 9 bases. This CDR3 has 14 residues. Trimming took 6 bases from V and 1 from J; bases not matched to a gene: 5. The germline V gene encodes CDR1 SQVTM and CDR2 ANQGSEA.

Of note for this clonotype: Germline and junction disagree at one end, which may indicate a read error. V is TRBV12-3 or TRBV12-4 and J is TRBJ2-3; a weak D match, TRBD2 (6 bases). The CDR3 is 15 amino acids. CDR3 sequence (DNA): TGTGCCAGCAGTGCGAATATCGGGAGCACAGATACGCTGTATTTT. Amino acids: CASSANIGSTDTLYF.

This clonotype appeared once. The CDR3 DNA sequence: TGCGCCAGCAGCCAAGTTCTAGCCCCAGCCGGGGAGCTGTTTTTT. It encodes CASSQVLAPAGELFF. V usage is TRBV4-1 and J usage is TRBJ2-2; possibly TRBD2 for D (5 bases). The V end lost 1 base, the J end lost 6 bases, and 12 bases lay between the germline ends. CDR3 length: 15 amino acids. The germline V gene has CDR1 MGHRA and CDR2 YSYEKL.

The J gene is TRBJ2-7, the V gene TRBV7-2; 12 positions agree with TRBD2. The CDR3 is 16 residues long. CDR1 is SGHTA and CDR2 is FQGNSA in the germline V gene. Germline trimming cut 4 bases from V and 7 bases from J; bases unmatched to any gene: 11. CDR3 DNA sequence: TGTGCCAGCAGCTCGGGACTAGCGGGTCCCCTGGGGGAGCAGTACTTC. Protein product: CASSSGLAGPLGEQYF.

J is TRBJ2-5 and V is TRBV5-1; 8 bases are shared with TRBD2. The CDR3 is 15 residues long. J was trimmed by 2 bases and V by 4 bases; bases with no gene match: 7. Germline-derived CDR1 and CDR2 are SGHRS and YFSETQ. CDR3 residues: CASSRAGGEQETQYF. The CDR3 DNA sequence: TGCGCCAGCAGCAGGGCGGGGGGTGAACAAGAGACCCAGTACTTC.

This clonotype came up many times. The J gene is TRBJ2-1, the V gene TRBV12-3 or TRBV12-4, with TRBD1 as a possible D gene (5 bases). This CDR3 contains 13 residues. The germline V and J ends were trimmed by 4 bases and 4 bases, with 8 bases remaining between them. The CDR3 sequence is CASSWTSYNEQFF. CDR3 in DNA: TGTGCCAGCAGTTGGACATCTTACAATGAGCAGTTCTTC.